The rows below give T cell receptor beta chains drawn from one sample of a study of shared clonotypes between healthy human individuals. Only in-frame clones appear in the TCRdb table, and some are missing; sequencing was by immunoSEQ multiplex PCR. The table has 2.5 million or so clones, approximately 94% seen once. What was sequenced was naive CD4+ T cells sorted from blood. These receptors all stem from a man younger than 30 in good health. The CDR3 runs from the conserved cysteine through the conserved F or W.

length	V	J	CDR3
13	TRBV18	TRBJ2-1	CASSSEQGNEQFF
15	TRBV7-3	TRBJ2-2	CASSLPSAGTEELFF
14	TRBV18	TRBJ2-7	CASSPSGSSYEQYF
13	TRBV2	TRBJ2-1	CASRWTAYNEQFF
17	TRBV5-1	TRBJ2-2	CASSPIPGQGNTGELFF
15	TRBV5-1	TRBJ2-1	CASSATGESYNEQFF
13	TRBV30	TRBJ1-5	CAWRSDSNQPQHF
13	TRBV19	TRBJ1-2	CASSIPGEDGYTF
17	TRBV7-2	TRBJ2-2	CASSRLAGGPRTGELFF
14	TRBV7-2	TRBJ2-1	CASSFGTQYNEQFF
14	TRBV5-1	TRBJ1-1	CASSPGRPNTEAFF
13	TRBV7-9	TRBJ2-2	CASSSTETGELFF
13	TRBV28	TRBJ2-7	CASSLQLEGEQYF
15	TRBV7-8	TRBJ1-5	CASSLAEQGNQPQHF
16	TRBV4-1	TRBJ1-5	CASSHVDRVSNQPQHF